The 30 T cell receptor beta chains below were found in one sample sequenced in a study of blood T cell repertoires in COVID-19 (dated by TCRdb to 2020 to 2021). To prepare the library, the immunoSEQ multiplex PCR assay was applied. In its TCRdb copy, this immuneACCESS table keeps in-frame sequences only and misses some clones. Where compared with another copy, unresolved V genes explain less than half of these, and the others have no known cause. Within this sample are more than 200,000 clones, with roughly 83% of them counted one time only. Nearly 9% of the sample goes to the ten largest clones. Sequencing was done on a sample of peripheral blood. The receptors originated from a man aged 80 or over with acute or convalescent COVID-19.

This clone came up once. The chain is built from TRBV19 and TRBJ2-2; 8 bases fit TRBD1. Unmatched junction bases numbered 9, after V lost 1 base and J lost 5 bases. Per germline, CDR1 LNHDA and CDR2 SQIVND (reference sequence). CDR3 length equals 17 residues. Written as DNA, the CDR3 is TGTGCCAGTAGTATAGCTCAGGGGGCAGCAGGGACCGGGGAGCTGTTTTTT. This encodes CASSIAQGAAGTGELFF.

This chain uses TRBV5-1 with TRBJ1-6; TRBD1 matches 8 bases. The germline V gene encodes CDR1 SGHRS and CDR2 YFSETQ. V was pared by 1 base and J by 9 bases, with 6 bases of the junction left unmatched. CDR3 size: 15 residues. CDR3 DNA sequence: TGCGCCAGCAGCTTGACGGGACAGGCCAGTTCACCCCTCCACTTT. Its protein product is CASSLTGQASSPLHF. The whole variable domain, remainder taken from reference TRBV5-1 and TRBJ1-6, is KAGVTQTPRYLIKTRGQQVTLSCSPISGHRSVSWYQQTPGQGLQFLFEYFSETQRNKGNFPGRFSGRQFSNSRSEMNVSTLELGDSALYLCASSLTGQASSPLHFGNGTRLTVT.

The V and J genes are TRBV2 and TRBJ1-5; the D gene is possibly TRBD1 (6 bases). V was shortened by 6 bases and J by 3 bases, with 15 bases between the two germline ends. The CDR3 runs to 15 residues. The germline CDR1 and CDR2 sequences are SNHLY and FYNNEI. DNA of the CDR3: TGTGCCAGCAGCCGGACAGACGCTAACAATCAGCCCCAGCATTTT. Residues: CASSRTDANNQPQHF.

The gene calls are TRBV6-5 and TRBJ2-5, with D perhaps matching TRBD2 (5 bases). CDR1 and CDR2 from the germline V gene are MNHEY and SVGAGI. The CDR3 consists of 13 residues. Between the trimmed V and J ends, which lost 7 bases and 2 bases, there was a span of 11 bases. The chain's CDR3 is CASNRGWQETQYF. In nucleotides, the CDR3 is TGTGCCAGCAATCGGGGATGGCAAGAGACCCAGTACTTC.

The V and J genes are TRBV19 and TRBJ2-7, with 7 bases aligning to TRBD1. V shed 7 bases, J shed 3 bases, and the junction held 12 bases outside the gene matches. CDR3 size: 15 residues. Germline V gives CDR1 LNHDA, CDR2 SQIVND (reference sequence). The CDR3 spells CASTPGAGGYYEQYF. The CDR3 bases are TGTGCCAGTACCCCTGGGGCAGGGGGATACTACGAGCAGTACTTC. The whole variable domain, filled in from reference TRBV19 and TRBJ2-7, reads DGGITQSPKYLFRKEGQNVTLSCEQNLNHDAMYWYRQDPGQGLRLIYYSQIVNDFQKGDIAEGYSVSREKKESFPLTVTSAQKNPTAFYLCASTPGAGGYYEQYFGPGTRLTVT.

This chain joins TRBV5-1 and TRBJ2-2, with D unresolved. This CDR3 has 15 amino acids. Trimming cost V 0 bases and J 1 base, with 7 bases left between them. Germline values: CDR1 SGHRS, CDR2 YFSETQ. CDR3 in amino acids: CASSLGHLNTGELFF. CDR3 DNA sequence: TGCGCCAGCAGCTTGGGACACTTGAACACCGGGGAGCTGTTTTTT. The entire variable domain, with the rest obtained from reference TRBV5-1 and TRBJ2-2, is as follows: KAGVTQTPRYLIKTRGQQVTLSCSPISGHRSVSWYQQTPGQGLQFLFEYFSETQRNKGNFPGRFSGRQFSNSRSEMNVSTLELGDSALYLCASSLGHLNTGELFFGEGSRLTVL.

This clone came up a few times. This sequence joins TRBV4-1 and TRBJ2-7; TRBD2 matches 11 bases. Trimming took 0 bases from V and 0 from J; bases not matched to a gene: 7. CDR3 size: 18 residues. Per germline, CDR1 MGHRA and CDR2 YSYEKL. In DNA, the CDR3 is TGCGCCAGCAGCCAAGATCCTTCAACTAGCGGGAGCTCCTACGAGCAGTACTTC. Its protein is CASSQDPSTSGSSYEQYF.

The chain is built from TRBV6-5 and TRBJ2-7; D is possibly TRBD1 (6 bases). CDR3 size: 13 residues. Per the germline V gene, CDR1 is MNHEY and CDR2 is SVGAGI. V was clipped by 7 bases and J by 3 bases, with 13 bases between them. The CDR3 loop is CASKATGGYEQYF. In DNA form, the CDR3 reads TGTGCCAGCAAAGCGACAGGAGGCTACGAGCAGTACTTC.

The CDR3 region is CAIQGVYGYTF. The CDR3 DNA sequence: TGTGCCATCCAGGGGGTCTATGGCTACACCTTC. The V gene is TRBV28, the J gene TRBJ1-2; 7 bases agree with TRBD1. The length of the CDR3 is 11 residues. Germline lookup yields CDR1 MDHEN and CDR2 SYDVKM. With 10 bases clipped from V and 4 bases from J, the junction kept 3 bases outside the gene matches.

The chain couples TRBV5-4 to TRBJ1-6; perhaps TRBD1 as D (5 bases). Between the trimmed V and J ends, which lost 4 bases and 10 bases, there was a span of 21 bases. The CDR3 is 16 residues long. Germline CDR1 is SGHNT and CDR2 is YYREEE (reference sequence). DNA for the CDR3: TGTGCCAGCAGCCTGGGGGGAGGGATACTCCTCTCACCCCTCCACTTT. It specifies CASSLGGGILLSPLHF.

The rearrangement uses TRBV25-1 and TRBJ2-1; 7 positions agree with TRBD1. Trimming removed 3 bases from V and 1 base from J; junction bases left unmatched: 0. The germline CDR1 and CDR2 sequences are MGHDK and SYGVNS. The CDR3 is made up of 14 amino acids. In nucleotides, the CDR3 is TGTGCCAGCAGTGAGACAGGGTCCTACAATGAGCAGTTCTTC. Translation gives CASSETGSYNEQFF.

The V and J genes are TRBV6-1 and TRBJ1-3; TRBD1 might be the D (5 bases). This CDR3 has 17 residues. Between the trimmed V and J ends, which lost 0 bases and 4 bases, there was a span of 16 bases. The germline V gene encodes CDR1 MNHNS and CDR2 SASEGT. In DNA, the CDR3 is TGTGCCAGCAGTGAAGCGCTATATCAGGGAACCGGAAACACCATATATTTT. Its protein is CASSEALYQGTGNTIYF.

The rearrangement uses TRBV7-2 and TRBJ1-5; D perhaps matches TRBD1 (6 bases). Looked up from germline, CDR1 is SGHTA and CDR2 is FQGNSA. The CDR3 runs to 15 residues. V lost 4 bases, J lost 2 bases, and 12 bases lay in between. The CDR3 DNA reads TGTGCCAGCAGCTCCGGGGGGGCTGGCAATCAGCCCCAGCATTTT. Translated: CASSSGGAGNQPQHF. Using reference TRBV7-2 and TRBJ1-5 for the parts outside the CDR3, the full variable domain is GAGVSQSPSNKVTEKGKDVELRCDPISGHTALYWYRQSLGQGLEFLIYFQGNSAPDKSGLPSDRFSAERTGGSVSTLTIQRTQQEDSAVYLCASSSGGAGNQPQHFGDGTRLSIL.

Notes on this clone: This same CDR3 is encoded by further DNA sequences in the sample. This rearrangement joins TRBV5-1 to TRBJ1-6, with D unresolved. The V end was cut by 0 bases, the J end by 0 bases, with 4 bases between. CDR3 size: 15 residues. Germline V gene data show CDR1 as SGHRS and CDR2 as YFSETQ. CDR3 region: CASSLGGSYNSPLHF. The CDR3 DNA is TGCGCCAGCAGCTTGGGCGGCTCCTATAATTCACCCCTCCACTTT.

The rearrangement uses TRBV11-1 and TRBJ1-5; D perhaps matches TRBD1 (5 bases). Germline CDR1 reads SGHAT; CDR2 reads FQDESV (reference sequence). With 2 bases removed from V and 6 bases from J, the gap between germline ends came to 8 bases. CDR3 length: 13 amino acids. The CDR3 region has the DNA TGTGCCAGCAGCTTAAATAGGGGTCAGCCCCAGCATTTT. This gives the protein CASSLNRGQPQHF.

This chain uses TRBV19 with TRBJ1-2; 7 positions agree with TRBD1. Germline V gene data show CDR1 as LNHDA and CDR2 as SQIVND (reference sequence). This CDR3 has 16 amino acids. Losses at the gene ends were 7 bases for V and 4 bases for J; bases not matched to a gene: 15. The CDR3 coding sequence is TGTGCCAGTACCCTTTCCACAGGGGCCCCCATCTATGGCTACACCTTC. Protein product: CASTLSTGAPIYGYTF.

V usage is TRBV7-2 and J usage is TRBJ2-2, with D unresolved. V gave up 5 bases and J gave up 0 bases, with 4 bases separating them. The CDR3 totals 13 residues. The V gene's germline CDR1 is SGHTA and CDR2 FQGNSA. The DNA for the CDR3 is TGTGCCAGCAGCCCGGCGAACACCGGGGAGCTGTTTTTT. Protein product: CASSPANTGELFF. The complete variable domain, with remaining parts taken from reference TRBV7-2 and TRBJ2-2, reads GAGVSQSPSNKVTEKGKDVELRCDPISGHTALYWYRQSLGQGLEFLIYFQGNSAPDKSGLPSDRFSAERTGGSVSTLTIQRTQQEDSAVYLCASSPANTGELFFGEGSRLTVL.

This clone was recorded only once. The CDR3 is CASSVLAGGTDTQYF. The CDR3 DNA reads as TGTGCCAGCAGCGTATTGGCAGGGGGCACAGATACGCAGTATTTT. V and J are TRBV9 and TRBJ2-3, with a possible D match to TRBD1 (6 bases). V was cut by 1 base and J by 1 base, with 10 bases left in between. The CDR3 consists of 15 residues. Germline-derived CDR1 and CDR2 are SGDLS and YYNGEE.

The CDR3 DNA reads TGTGCCAGCTCACCACCATACAGTTCCTACGAGCAGTACTTC. Translating it yields CASSPPYSSYEQYF. V usage is TRBV18 and J usage is TRBJ2-7, with unresolved D. The CDR3 is made up of 14 amino acids. CDR1 is KGHSH and CDR2 is LQKENI in the germline V gene. Between the trimmed V and J ends, which lost 0 bases and 1 base, there was a span of 7 bases.

This chain connects TRBV5-1 to TRBJ1-4; 7 bases match TRBD1. Germline V CDR1 and CDR2: SGHRS, YFSETQ. J gave up 6 bases and V 4 bases, and 12 bases lay outside the gene matches. This CDR3 spans 16 amino acids. The CDR3 bases are TGCGCCAGCAGCAACGGACAGGAAAGCACTTATGAAAAACTGTTTTTT. Translation: CASSNGQESTYEKLFF.

V usage is TRBV27 and J usage is TRBJ1-1; 7 bases match TRBD1. V was pared by 5 bases and J by 2 bases, with 8 bases of the junction left unmatched. CDR1 and CDR2 from the germline V gene are MNHEY and SMNVEV (reference sequence). The CDR3 length is 15 residues. The CDR3 reads CASSPLGTVNTEAFF. DNA for the CDR3: TGTGCCAGCAGTCCTCTTGGGACAGTTAACACTGAAGCTTTCTTT.

The chain carries TRBV28 and TRBJ2-7, with TRBD1 identical over 10 bases. V lost 6 bases to trimming and J lost 6 bases; unmatched junction nucleotides: 8. Per the germline V gene, CDR1 is MDHEN and CDR2 is SYDVKM. This CDR3 has 14 residues. The CDR3, as DNA: TGTGCCAGCAGCCCCGGGACAGGGGTGCTCGAGCAGTACTTC. This gives the protein CASSPGTGVLEQYF.

In regard to this clone: An end of the junction differs from the germline gene, which may be a read error. The chain links TRBV5-8 to TRBJ1-5; D perhaps matches TRBD1 (6 bases). This CDR3 comprises 16 residues. Per germline, CDR1 SGHTS and CDR2 YDEGEE. CDR3 region: CASSPPEHGRGRGAPF. CDR3 nucleotide sequence: TGTGCCAGCAGCCCCCCGGAGCATGGAAGGGGCAGGGGTGCCCCATTT. The whole variable domain, remainder taken from reference TRBV5-8 and TRBJ1-5, is EAGVTQSPTHLIKTRGQQATLRCSPISGHTSVYWYQQALGLGLQFLLWYDEGEERNRGNFPPRFSGRQFPNYSSELNVNALELEDSALYLCASSPPEHGRGRGAPFGDGTRLSIL.

The chain joins TRBV12-3 or TRBV12-4 to TRBJ1-2; unclear D gene. This CDR3 is built from 12 residues. The V and J ends lost 3 bases and 2 bases respectively, with 4 bases between them. This chain's CDR3 is CASSLSNYGYTF. The CDR3 DNA reads as TGTGCCAGCAGTTTGAGCAACTATGGCTACACCTTC.

As regards this clone: The junction departs from the called germline gene at one end, perhaps through a read error. This chain connects TRBV5-1 to TRBJ1-1, with TRBD1 as a possible D gene (5 bases). The CDR3 contains 14 residues. The germline gives CDR1 SGHRS, CDR2 YFSETQ. For the CDR3, the DNA is TGCGCCAGCAACTTGGCCGGGGGGAACACTGAAGCTTTCTTT. It codes for CASNLAGGNTEAFF.

V usage is TRBV18 and J usage is TRBJ1-3; the match to TRBD1 covers 7 bases. V lost 1 base, J lost 0 bases, and 3 bases stayed unmatched. Germline V gene sequence: CDR1 KGHSH, CDR2 LQKENI. The CDR3 covers 16 residues. CDR3 region: CASSPQGASSGNTIYF. The CDR3 DNA is TGTGCCAGCTCACCACAGGGGGCCAGCTCTGGAAACACCATATATTTT.

This chain connects TRBV7-2 to TRBJ2-1, with D uncertain. V was trimmed by 4 bases and J by 0 bases, leaving 4 bases between them. The CDR3 runs to 13 residues. Germline V gene data show CDR1 as SGHTA and CDR2 as FQGNSA. The CDR3 loop reads CASSSSSYNEQFF. The CDR3 DNA is TGTGCCAGCAGCTCCTCCTCCTACAATGAGCAGTTCTTC.

The genes are TRBV5-4 and TRBJ2-4, with TRBD2 matching 8 bases. This CDR3 comprises 15 residues. V gave up 0 bases and J gave up 5 bases; unmatched junction bases: 4. From germline, CDR1 is SGHNT and CDR2 YYREEE (reference sequence). In nucleotides, the CDR3 is TGTGCCAGCAGCTTGGGTCTGACTAGCGAAAACATTCAGTACTTC. Translation: CASSLGLTSENIQYF.

J is TRBJ1-1 and V is TRBV18; TRBD1 is a possible D gene (6 bases). This CDR3 contains 13 residues. V was trimmed by 5 bases and J by 8 bases, leaving 15 bases between them. Germline values: CDR1 KGHSH, CDR2 LQKENI. In DNA, the CDR3 is TGTGCCAGCTCATTCCAGGGGAGAATGGAAGCTTTCTTT. This gives the protein CASSFQGRMEAFF. Full variable domain (missing parts from reference TRBV18 and TRBJ1-1): NAGVMQNPRHLVRRRGQEARLRCSPMKGHSHVYWYRQLPEEGLKFMVYLQKENIIDESGMPKERFSAEFPKEGPSILRIQQVVRGDSAAYFCASSFQGRMEAFFGQGTRLTVV.

This clone came up many times. This chain joins TRBV7-8 and TRBJ2-7, with D hard to call. V shed 3 bases and J shed 0 bases, with 9 bases lying between them. The CDR3 consists of 14 residues. Looked up from germline, CDR1 is SGHVS and CDR2 is FQNEAQ. CDR3 bases: TGTGCCAGCAGCTTTTCTAGTCTCTCCTACGAGCAGTACTTC. As protein: CASSFSSLSYEQYF.